A selection of T cell receptor beta chains follows, all from one sample in a study of radiation and T cells in renal cell carcinoma. TCRdb's copy holds only in-frame clones and misses some; the assay was immunoSEQ multiplex PCR. This sample has around 64,000 clones, with 70% to 80% found just once. The material sequenced was blood, taken from a patient whose treatment included radiotherapy and nephrectomy. The receptors stem from a man between 60 and 70 years old with renal cell carcinoma. CDR3s include the opening cysteine and the closing phenylalanine or tryptophan. The D gene is left open where the match is weak. Clone size is shown for a subset of rows, as once, few, many or a class of expanded clone.

few,TRBJ1-5,TRBV10-2,NA,TGCGCCAGCAGTGAGTCGACACAGAACAATCAGCCCCAGCATTTT,CASSESTQNNQPQHF
NA,TRBJ2-3,TRBV25-1,NA,TGTGCCAGCAGCGACTCATCTAGCACAGATACGCAGTATTTT,CASSDSSSTDTQYF
few,TRBJ2-1,TRBV27,TRBD2,TGTGCCAGCAACTCCGGAATAGCGGGGGGGTACAATGAGCAGTTCTTC,CASNSGIAGGYNEQFF
NA,TRBJ1-4,TRBV7-9,NA,TGTGCCAGCAGCTTCATAGTGGGGGCAACTAATGAAAAACTGTTTTTT,CASSFIVGATNEKLFF
NA,TRBJ1-3,TRBV5-4,TRBD1,TGTGCCAGCAGCTTGGGAGGAGGGGGCGCGTATGGAAACACCATATATTTT,CASSLGGGGAYGNTIYF
NA,TRBJ2-2,TRBV29-1,NA,TGCAGCGCCGAAGACGACGGACGCCGTGGCGGGGAGCTGTTTTTT,CSAEDDGRRGGELFF
NA,TRBJ2-3,TRBV7-9,TRBD1,TGTGCCAGCAGCTCTCGGACAGGGTTTGTGGATACGCAGTATTTT,CASSSRTGFVDTQYF
once,TRBJ1-2,TRBV29-1,NA,TGCAGCGAAGCAGGGCTCGGCTACACCTTC,CSEAGLGYTF
NA,TRBJ2-1,TRBV5-1,TRBD2,TGCGCCAGCAGCTTAAAACGGGAGGGGATCTCCTACAATGAGCAGTTCTTC,CASSLKREGISYNEQFF
NA,TRBJ1-3,TRBV6-6,TRBD1,TGTGCCAGCAGTTACAGGGGGCGGGAAAACACCATATATTTT,CASSYRGRENTIYF
once,TRBJ2-1,TRBV11-2,NA,TGTGCCAGCAGCTTGCCCGTCCGGGCCGACAATGAGCAGTTCTTC,CASSLPVRADNEQFF
NA,TRBJ2-3,TRBV7-2,NA,TGTGCCAGCAGCTTAGTGGCGGGATACACAGATACGCAGTATTTT,CASSLVAGYTDTQYF
NA,TRBJ2-5,TRBV2,TRBD2,TGTGCCAGCAGAAGGGGACTAGCGGGAGAAGAGACCCAGTACTTC,CASRRGLAGEETQYF
NA,TRBJ2-5,TRBV27,TRBD2,TGTGCCAGCAGTTTACGATGGACTAGCGGGGGGATAGAGACCCAGTACTTC,CASSLRWTSGGIETQYF
NA,TRBJ2-4,TRBV11-2,TRBD2,TGTGCCAGCAGCTTAGCGGGGGGGACAAACATTCAGTACTTC,CASSLAGGTNIQYF
NA,TRBJ1-1,TRBV4-3,NA,TGCGCCAGCAGCCAGGAGTCCTGGGCTACTGAAGCTTTCTTT,CASSQESWATEAFF
NA,TRBJ2-1,TRBV28,TRBD2,TGTGCCAGCAGTCTAGCGGGTCTCGCCTACAATGAGCAGTTCTTC,CASSLAGLAYNEQFF
NA,TRBJ2-2,TRBV2,NA,TGTGCCAGCAAAACGGGGTTGGACACCGGGGAGCTGTTTTTT,CASKTGLDTGELFF
NA,TRBJ2-5,TRBV6-1,NA,TGTGCCAGCAGTGGCGGAGCGGAGACCCAGTACTTC,CASSGGAETQYF
once,TRBJ2-3,TRBV4-3,NA,TGCGCCAGCAGCCAAGAGAAGGAAGATACGCAGTATTTT,CASSQEKEDTQYF
NA,TRBJ2-3,TRBV5-6,TRBD2,TGTGCCAGCAGCTCCGGAATGACTAGCGGGGGGGCTCCAGATACGCAGTATTTT,CASSSGMTSGGAPDTQYF
few,TRBJ1-4,TRBV30,NA,TGTGCCTGGAGTTATTCAGGGAATGTTGAAAAACTGTTTTTT,CAWSYSGNVEKLFF
NA,TRBJ2-2,TRBV18,NA,TGTGCCAGCTCACCACCTACGGGAGCGAACACCGGGGAGCTGTTTTTT,CASSPPTGANTGELFF
NA,TRBJ1-1,TRBV5-5,NA,TGTGCCAGCAGCTGGGGCGCCAGTGTGAACACTGAAGCTTTCTTT,CASSWGASVNTEAFF
NA,TRBJ1-1,TRBV5-1,TRBD1,TGCGCCAGCAGCTTTGGGACAGGGGGCACTGAAGCTTTCTTT,CASSFGTGGTEAFF
NA,TRBJ2-1,TRBV29-1,NA,TGCAGCGTTGAACGGGCGGACCTCGGGGGAGGGCAGTTCTTC,CSVERADLGGGQFF
NA,TRBJ2-5,TRBV5-1,TRBD2,TGCGCCAGCAGCTTGGGAAACCTTCTAGCGGGGGGGCCAGAGACCCAGTACTTC,CASSLGNLLAGGPETQYF
NA,TRBJ1-2,TRBV15,NA,TGTGCCACCAGCAGAGATAACAGTCAAGATGGCTACACCTTC,CATSRDNSQDGYTF
NA,TRBJ1-3,TRBV19,TRBD1,TGTGCCAGTAGTACCGACGGGACAGGTGGGAACACCATATATTTT,CASSTDGTGGNTIYF
NA,TRBJ1-2,TRBV7-2,NA,TGTGCCAGCAGCCCAACAGGATCCTATGGCTACACCTTC,CASSPTGSYGYTF
NA,TRBJ2-5,TRBV6-5,TRBD2,TGTGCCAGCAGTTACGGGACTAGGGATGGACAAGAGACCCAGTACTTC,CASSYGTRDGQETQYF
NA,TRBJ2-2,TRBV2,NA,TGTGCCAGCCTACAGGGAAATTTGGCCGGGGAGCTGTTTTTT,CASLQGNLAGELFF
NA,TRBJ1-4,TRBV14,NA,TGTGCCAGCAGCCAAGATATCTTAAAAGGGGACTTATTACCTCGGACTAATGAAAAACTGTTTTTT,CASSQDILKGDLLPRTNEKLFF
NA,TRBJ2-5,TRBV27,TRBD1,TGTGCCAGCAGTTCGGGACAGGGGTGGGAGACCCAGTACTTC,CASSSGQGWETQYF
NA,TRBJ2-2,TRBV18,NA,TGTGCCAGCTCGCGGGACTTAAGGACCGGGGAGCTGTTTTTT,CASSRDLRTGELFF
NA,TRBJ2-2,TRBV5-1,NA,TGCGCCAGCAGCTCATCCGGGGCAAACACCGGGGAGCTGTTTTTT,CASSSSGANTGELFF
NA,TRBJ2-1,TRBV27,NA,TGTGCCAGCAGCAGCTGGAGCTCCTACAATGAGCAGTTCTTC,CASSSWSSYNEQFF